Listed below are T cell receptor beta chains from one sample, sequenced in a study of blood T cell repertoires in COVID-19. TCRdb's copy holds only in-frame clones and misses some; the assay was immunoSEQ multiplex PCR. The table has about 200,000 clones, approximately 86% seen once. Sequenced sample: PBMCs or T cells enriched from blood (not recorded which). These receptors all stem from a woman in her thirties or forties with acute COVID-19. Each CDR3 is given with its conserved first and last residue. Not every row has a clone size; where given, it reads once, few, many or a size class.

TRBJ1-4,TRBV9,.,CASSVAPREEKLFF
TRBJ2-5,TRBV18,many,CASSPPGQSGTQYF
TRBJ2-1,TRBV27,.,CASSFGYGRAAYNEQFF
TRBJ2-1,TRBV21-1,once,CASSIPEGDRVNNEQFF
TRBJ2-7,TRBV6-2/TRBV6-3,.,CASSAPGQAREQYF
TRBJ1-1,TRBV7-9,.,CASSLSPGHRNTEAFF
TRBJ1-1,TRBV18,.,CASSPQGTEAFF
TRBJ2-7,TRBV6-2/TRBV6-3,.,CASSTIAGEGRRRSLYEQYF
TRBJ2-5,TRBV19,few,CASSILAGETQYF
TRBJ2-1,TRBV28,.,CASSLQREVPEQFF
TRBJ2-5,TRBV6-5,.,CASSRGRALETQYF
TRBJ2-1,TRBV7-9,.,CASSSGTTNNEQFF
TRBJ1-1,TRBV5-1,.,CASSWREDTEAFF
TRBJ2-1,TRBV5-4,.,CASSFLAGGGDEQFF
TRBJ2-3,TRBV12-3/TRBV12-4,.,CASSLSSADTQYF
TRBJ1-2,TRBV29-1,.,CSVVEAGYTF
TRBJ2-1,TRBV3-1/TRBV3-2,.,CASSQETSGRRDGLFF
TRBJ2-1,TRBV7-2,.,CASSLVRGRDNEQFF
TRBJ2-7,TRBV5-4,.,CASTPGAGAYEQYF
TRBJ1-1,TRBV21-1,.,CASSKGTIIEAFF
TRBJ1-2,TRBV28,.,CASSFGGTGGPGYTF